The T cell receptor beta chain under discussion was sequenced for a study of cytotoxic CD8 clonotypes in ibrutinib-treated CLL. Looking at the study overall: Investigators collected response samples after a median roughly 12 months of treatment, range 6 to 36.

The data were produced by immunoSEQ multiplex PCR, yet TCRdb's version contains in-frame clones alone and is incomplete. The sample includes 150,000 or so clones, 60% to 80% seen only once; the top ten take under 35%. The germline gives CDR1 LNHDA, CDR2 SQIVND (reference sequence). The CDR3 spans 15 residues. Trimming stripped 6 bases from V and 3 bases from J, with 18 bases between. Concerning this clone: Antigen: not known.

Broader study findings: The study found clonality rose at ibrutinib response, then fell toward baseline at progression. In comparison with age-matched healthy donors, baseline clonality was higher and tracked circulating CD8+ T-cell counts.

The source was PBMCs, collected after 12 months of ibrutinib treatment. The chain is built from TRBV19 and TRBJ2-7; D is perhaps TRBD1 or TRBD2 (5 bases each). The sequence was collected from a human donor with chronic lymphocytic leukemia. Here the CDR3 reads CASSSTGTVGYEQYF. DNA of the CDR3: TGTGCCAGTAGCAGTACCGGGACGGTGGGCTACGAGCAGTACTTC.